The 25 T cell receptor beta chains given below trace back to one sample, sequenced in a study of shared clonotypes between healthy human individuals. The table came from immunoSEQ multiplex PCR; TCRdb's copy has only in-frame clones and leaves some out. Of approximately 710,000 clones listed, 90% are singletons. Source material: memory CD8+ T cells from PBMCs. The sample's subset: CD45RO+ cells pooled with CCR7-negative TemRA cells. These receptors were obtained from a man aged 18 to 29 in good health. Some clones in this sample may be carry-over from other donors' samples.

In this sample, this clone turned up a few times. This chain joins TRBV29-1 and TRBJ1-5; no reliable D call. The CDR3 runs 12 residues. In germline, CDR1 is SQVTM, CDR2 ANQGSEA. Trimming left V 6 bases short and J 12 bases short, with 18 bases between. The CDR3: CSVLNFSGHQHF. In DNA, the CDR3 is TGCAGCGTGCTAAACTTCTCAGGCCACCAGCATTTT.

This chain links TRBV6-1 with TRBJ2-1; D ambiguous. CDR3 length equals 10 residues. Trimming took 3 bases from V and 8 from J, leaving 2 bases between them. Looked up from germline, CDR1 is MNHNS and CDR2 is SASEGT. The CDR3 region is CASSDYEQFF. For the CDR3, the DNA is TGTGCCAGCAGTGATTATGAGCAGTTCTTC.

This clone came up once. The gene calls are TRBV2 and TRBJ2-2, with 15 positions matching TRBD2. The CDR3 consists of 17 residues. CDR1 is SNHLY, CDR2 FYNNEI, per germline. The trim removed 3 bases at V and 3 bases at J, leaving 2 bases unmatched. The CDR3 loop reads CASSDGLAGGYTGELFF. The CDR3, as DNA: TGTGCCAGCAGTGACGGACTAGCGGGAGGGTACACCGGGGAGCTGTTTTTT.

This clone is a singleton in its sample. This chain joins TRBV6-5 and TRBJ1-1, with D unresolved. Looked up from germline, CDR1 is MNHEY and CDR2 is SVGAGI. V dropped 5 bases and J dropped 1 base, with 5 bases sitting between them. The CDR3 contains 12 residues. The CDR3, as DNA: TGTGCCAGCAGTAGGAGGAACACTGAAGCTTTCTTT. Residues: CASSRRNTEAFF.

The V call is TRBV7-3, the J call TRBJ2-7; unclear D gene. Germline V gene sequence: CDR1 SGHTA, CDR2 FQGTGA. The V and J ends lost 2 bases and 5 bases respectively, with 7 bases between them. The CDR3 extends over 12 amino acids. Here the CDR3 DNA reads TGTGCCAGCAGCTTAGGGTCGAACGAGCAGTACTTC. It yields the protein CASSLGSNEQYF.

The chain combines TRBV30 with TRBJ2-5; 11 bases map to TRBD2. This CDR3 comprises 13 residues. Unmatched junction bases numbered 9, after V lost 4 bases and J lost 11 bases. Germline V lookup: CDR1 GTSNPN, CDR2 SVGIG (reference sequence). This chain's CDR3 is CAWKLAGAWEQYF. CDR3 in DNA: TGTGCCTGGAAACTAGCGGGAGCGTGGGAGCAGTACTTC. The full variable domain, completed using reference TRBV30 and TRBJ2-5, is SQTIHQWPATLVQPVGSPLSLECTVEGTSNPNLYWYRQAAGRGLQLLFYSVGIGQISSEVPQNLSASRPQDRQFILSSKKLLLSDSGFYLCAWKLAGAWEQYFGPGTRLLVL.

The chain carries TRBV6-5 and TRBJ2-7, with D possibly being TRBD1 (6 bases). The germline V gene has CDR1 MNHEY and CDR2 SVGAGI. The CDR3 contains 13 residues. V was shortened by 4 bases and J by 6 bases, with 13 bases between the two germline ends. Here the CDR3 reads CASSLGEGGEQYF. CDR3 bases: TGTGCCAGCAGTTTAGGGGAAGGGGGCGAGCAGTACTTC.

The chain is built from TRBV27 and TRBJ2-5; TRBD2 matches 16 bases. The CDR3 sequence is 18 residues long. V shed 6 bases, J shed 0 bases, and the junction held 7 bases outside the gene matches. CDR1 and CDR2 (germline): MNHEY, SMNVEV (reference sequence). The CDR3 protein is CASRPGTSGRGYQETQYF. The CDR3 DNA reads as TGTGCCAGCAGACCCGGGACTAGCGGGAGGGGGTACCAAGAGACCCAGTACTTC.

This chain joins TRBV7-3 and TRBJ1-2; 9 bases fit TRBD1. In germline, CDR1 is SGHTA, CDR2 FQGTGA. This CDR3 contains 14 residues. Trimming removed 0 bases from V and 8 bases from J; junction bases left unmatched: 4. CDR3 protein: CASSLTGTGLGYTF. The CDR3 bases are TGTGCCAGCAGCTTAACGGGGACAGGGCTGGGCTACACCTTC.

DNA of the CDR3: TGTGCCTGGAGTGTAGGAGTAGGGGAGCAGTACTTC. Translating gives CAWSVGVGEQYF. V and J are TRBV30 and TRBJ2-7; D remains ambiguous. CDR1 GTSNPN and CDR2 SVGIG come from the germline V gene (reference sequence). The CDR3 has 12 residues. The V end lost 0 bases, the J end lost 7 bases, and 10 bases lay between the germline ends.

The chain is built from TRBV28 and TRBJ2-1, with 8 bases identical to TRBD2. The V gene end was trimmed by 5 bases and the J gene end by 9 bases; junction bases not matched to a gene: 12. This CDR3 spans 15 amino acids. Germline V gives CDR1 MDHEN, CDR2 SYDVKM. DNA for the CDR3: TGTGCCAGCAGTCCGCGACTAGCGCTCCCCGCTGAGCAGTTCTTC. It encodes CASSPRLALPAEQFF. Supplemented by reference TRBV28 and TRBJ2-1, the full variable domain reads DVKVTQSSRYLVKRTGEKVFLECVQDMDHENMFWYRQDPGLGLRLIYFSYDVKMKEKGDIPEGYSVSREKKERFSLILESASTNQTSMYLCASSPRLALPAEQFFGPGTRLTVL.

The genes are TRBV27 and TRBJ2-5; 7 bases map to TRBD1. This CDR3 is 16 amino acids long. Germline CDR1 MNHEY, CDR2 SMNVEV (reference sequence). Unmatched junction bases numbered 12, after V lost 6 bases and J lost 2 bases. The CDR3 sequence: CASSPLGGTPQETQYF. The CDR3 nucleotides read TGTGCCAGCAGCCCATTAGGGGGCACTCCTCAAGAGACCCAGTACTTC.

CDR3 bases: TGTGCCAGCAGTACTCTTATGCAACAGGGTCCCTACGAGCAGTACTTC. As protein: CASSTLMQQGPYEQYF. The genes are TRBV28 and TRBJ2-7; D may be TRBD1 (6 bases). CDR3 length: 16 residues. CDR1 and CDR2 (germline): MDHEN, SYDVKM. Between the trimmed V and J ends, which lost 5 bases and 2 bases, there was a span of 19 bases. The full variable domain, its missing parts supplied by reference TRBV28 and TRBJ2-7, is DVKVTQSSRYLVKRTGEKVFLECVQDMDHENMFWYRQDPGLGLRLIYFSYDVKMKEKGDIPEGYSVSREKKERFSLILESASTNQTSMYLCASSTLMQQGPYEQYFGPGTRLTVT.

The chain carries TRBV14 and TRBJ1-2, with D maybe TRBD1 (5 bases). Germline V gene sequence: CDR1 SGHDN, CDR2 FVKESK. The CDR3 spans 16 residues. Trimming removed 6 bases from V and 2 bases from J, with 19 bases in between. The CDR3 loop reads CASSLGTQGSNYGYTF. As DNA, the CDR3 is TGTGCCAGCAGTCTCGGCACCCAGGGTTCCAACTATGGCTACACCTTC. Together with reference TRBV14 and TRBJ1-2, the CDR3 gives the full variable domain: EAGVTQFPSHSVIEKGQTVTLRCDPISGHDNLYWYRRVMGKEIKFLLHFVKESKQDESGMPNNRFLAERTGGTYSTLKVQPAELEDSGVYFCASSLGTQGSNYGYTFGSGTRLTVV.

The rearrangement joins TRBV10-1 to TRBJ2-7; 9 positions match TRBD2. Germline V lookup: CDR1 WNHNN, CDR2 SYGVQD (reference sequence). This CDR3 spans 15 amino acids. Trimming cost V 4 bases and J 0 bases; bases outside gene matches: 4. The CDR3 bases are TGCGCCAGCAGTGCTATAGCGGGGGTCTCCTACGAGCAGTACTTC. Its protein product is CASSAIAGVSYEQYF.

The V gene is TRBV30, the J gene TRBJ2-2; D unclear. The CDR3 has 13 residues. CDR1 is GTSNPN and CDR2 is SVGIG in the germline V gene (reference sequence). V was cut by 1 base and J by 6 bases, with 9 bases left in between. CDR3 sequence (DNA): TGTGCCTGGAGTGCCAAGTACGCCGGGGAGCTGTTTTTT. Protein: CAWSAKYAGELFF.

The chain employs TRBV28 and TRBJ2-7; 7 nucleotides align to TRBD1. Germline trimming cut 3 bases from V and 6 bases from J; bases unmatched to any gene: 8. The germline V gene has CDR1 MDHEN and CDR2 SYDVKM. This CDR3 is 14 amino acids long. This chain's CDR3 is CASSLSFTGAEQYF. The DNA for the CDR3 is TGTGCCAGCAGTTTGTCATTTACAGGGGCCGAGCAGTACTTC.

CDR3 coding DNA: TGTGCCAGCAGCAACGGACCGGGATACACAGATACGCAGTATTTT. Translated: CASSNGPGYTDTQYF. The V gene is TRBV11-2, the J gene TRBJ2-3; maybe TRBD2 (5 bases). This CDR3 is built from 15 residues. In germline, CDR1 is SGHAT, CDR2 FQNNGV. V was clipped by 5 bases and J by 2 bases, with 14 bases between them. The entire variable domain, with the rest obtained from reference TRBV11-2 and TRBJ2-3, is as follows: EAGVAQSPRYKIIEKRQSVAFWCNPISGHATLYWYQQILGQGPKLLIQFQNNGVVDDSQLPKDRFSAERLKGVDSTLKIQPAKLEDSAVYLCASSNGPGYTDTQYFGPGTRLTVL.

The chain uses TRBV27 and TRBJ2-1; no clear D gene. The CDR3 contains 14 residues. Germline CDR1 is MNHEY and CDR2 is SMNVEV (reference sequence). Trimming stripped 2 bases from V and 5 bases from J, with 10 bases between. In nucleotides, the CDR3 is TGTGCCAGCAGTTTACAGGACGCCGACAATGAGCAGTTCTTC. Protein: CASSLQDADNEQFF.

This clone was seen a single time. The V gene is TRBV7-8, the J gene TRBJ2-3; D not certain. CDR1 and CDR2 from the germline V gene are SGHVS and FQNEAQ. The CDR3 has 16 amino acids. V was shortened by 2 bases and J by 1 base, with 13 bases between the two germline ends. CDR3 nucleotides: TGTGCCAGCAGCTTAATGGTCGGATCGGGCACAGATACGCAGTATTTT. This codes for CASSLMVGSGTDTQYF.

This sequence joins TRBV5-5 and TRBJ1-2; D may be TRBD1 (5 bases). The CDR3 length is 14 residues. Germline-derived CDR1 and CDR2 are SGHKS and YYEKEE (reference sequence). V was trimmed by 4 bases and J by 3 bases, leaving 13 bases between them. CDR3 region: CASSGRGADYGYTF. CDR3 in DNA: TGTGCCAGCAGCGGTCGGGGCGCCGACTATGGCTACACCTTC. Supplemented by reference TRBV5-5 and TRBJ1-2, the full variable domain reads DAGVTQSPTHLIKTRGQQVTLRCSPISGHKSVSWYQQVLGQGPQFIFQYYEKEERGRGNFPDRFSARQFPNYSSELNVNALLLGDSALYLCASSGRGADYGYTFGSGTRLTVV.

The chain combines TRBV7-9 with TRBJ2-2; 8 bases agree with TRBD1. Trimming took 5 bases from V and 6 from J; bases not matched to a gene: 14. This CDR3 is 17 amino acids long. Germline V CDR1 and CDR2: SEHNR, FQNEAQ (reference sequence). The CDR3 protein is CASSLRDRMSNAGELFF. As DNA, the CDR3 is TGTGCCAGCAGCCTTAGGGACAGGATGAGCAATGCCGGGGAGCTGTTTTTT.

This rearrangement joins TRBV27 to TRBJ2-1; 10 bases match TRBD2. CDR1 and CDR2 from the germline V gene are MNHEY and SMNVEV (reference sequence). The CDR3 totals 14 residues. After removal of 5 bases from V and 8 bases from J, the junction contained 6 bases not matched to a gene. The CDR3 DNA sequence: TGTGCCAGCAGTATGGGGACTAGCGCGGATGAGCAGTTCTTC. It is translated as CASSMGTSADEQFF.

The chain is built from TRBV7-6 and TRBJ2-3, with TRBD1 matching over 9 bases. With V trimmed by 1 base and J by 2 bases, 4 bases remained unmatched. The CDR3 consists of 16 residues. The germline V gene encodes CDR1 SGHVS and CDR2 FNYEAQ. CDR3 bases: TGTGCCAGCAGCTTAGGGGACAGGGCCTTCACAGATACGCAGTATTTT. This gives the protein CASSLGDRAFTDTQYF.

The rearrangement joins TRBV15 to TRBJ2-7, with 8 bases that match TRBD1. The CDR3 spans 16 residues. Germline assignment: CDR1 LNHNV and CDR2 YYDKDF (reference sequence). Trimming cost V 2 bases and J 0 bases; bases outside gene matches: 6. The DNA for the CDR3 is TGTGCCACCAGCAGACGGAGACAGGGGATCTCCTACGAGCAGTACTTC. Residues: CATSRRRQGISYEQYF.